This TCR beta chain derives from a study of radiation and T cells in renal cell carcinoma. Study-level information: Nephrectomy followed 15 Gy stereotactic body radiation by 4 weeks. Findings and caveats of the study: Baseline intratumoral clonotype presence is unknown without pretreatment biopsies. From baseline, blood top tumor clonotypes peaked at 2 weeks post-radiation.

Method: immunoSEQ multiplex PCR; TCRdb's copy keeps in-frame clones and lacks some. Here the sample spans about 130,000 clones, about four fifths being singletons. Time point meaning: blood 2 weeks post-SBRT. Stated treatment: 15 Gy SBRT to primary tumor, nephrectomy 4 weeks later. After SBRT, blood was collected at 2 and 4 weeks, plus baseline. On this clone: Its antigen is as yet unknown.

The sequencing here drew on blood, taken from a patient whose treatment included radiotherapy and nephrectomy. The receptor was derived from a man in his fifties with renal cell carcinoma.

The CDR3 sequence is CASSLRDTGELFF. DNA of the CDR3: TGTGCCAGCAGCTTGCGGGACACCGGGGAGCTGTTTTTT. This sequence joins TRBV7-9 and TRBJ2-2; a weak D match, TRBD2 (5 bases). The CDR3 has 13 residues. The V gene's germline CDR1 is SEHNR and CDR2 FQNEAQ (reference sequence). Trimming removed 3 bases from V and 3 bases from J, with 5 bases in between.